This T cell receptor (beta chain) was observed in a study of T-cell memory formation after mild COVID-19. Study in general: The study found TCR clusters largely donor specific. Study observations and caveats: A second wave expanding day 15 to 37 was CD4+-biased; contracting clones were balanced.

Each CDR3 protein gets one entry after TCRdb re-called the 5' RACE reads with MiXCR. The sample has 200,000 to 250,000 distinct CDR3 sequences, 9.5% to 10% seen once. V lost 6 bases to trimming and J lost 2 bases; unmatched junction nucleotides: 5. Germline assignment: CDR1 MNHEY and CDR2 SMNVEV (reference sequence). The CDR3 is 16 residues long. As to this clonotype: The antigen remains unidentified.

The sequence was collected from a man aged 18 to 29 who had mild COVID-19 (a few samples of this study predate the infection). Cell type and time point are not known. Sequenced material: PBMCs or a T cell subset sorted from them (not recorded which). The gene calls are TRBV27 and TRBJ2-2; 11 nucleotides match TRBD2. The DNA of the CDR3 is TGTGCCAGCAGCCGAGGGACTAGCGGAAACACCGGGGAGCTGTTTTTT. Protein sequence: CASSRGTSGNTGELFF.